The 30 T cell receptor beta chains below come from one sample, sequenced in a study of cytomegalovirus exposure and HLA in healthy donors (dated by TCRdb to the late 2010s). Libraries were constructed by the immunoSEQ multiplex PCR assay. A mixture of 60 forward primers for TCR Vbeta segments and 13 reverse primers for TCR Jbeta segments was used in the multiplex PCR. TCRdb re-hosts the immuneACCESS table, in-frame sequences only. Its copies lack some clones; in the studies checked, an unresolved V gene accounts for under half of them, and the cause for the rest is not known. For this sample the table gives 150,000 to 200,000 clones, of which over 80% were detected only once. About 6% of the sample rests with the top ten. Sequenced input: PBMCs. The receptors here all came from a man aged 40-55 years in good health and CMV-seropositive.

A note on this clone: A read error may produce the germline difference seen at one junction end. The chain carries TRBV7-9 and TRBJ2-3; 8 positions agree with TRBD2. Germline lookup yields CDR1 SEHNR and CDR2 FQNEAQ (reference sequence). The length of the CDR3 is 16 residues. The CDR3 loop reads CSSRPVAGTYTDTQYF. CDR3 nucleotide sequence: TGTTCCAGCAGACCTGTAGCGGGGACCTACACAGATACGCAGTATTTT.

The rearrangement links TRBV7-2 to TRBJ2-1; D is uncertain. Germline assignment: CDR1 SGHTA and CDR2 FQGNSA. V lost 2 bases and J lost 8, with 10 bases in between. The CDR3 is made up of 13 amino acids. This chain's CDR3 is CASSLMQAYEQFF. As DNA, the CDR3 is TGTGCCAGCAGCTTAATGCAGGCCTATGAGCAGTTCTTC.

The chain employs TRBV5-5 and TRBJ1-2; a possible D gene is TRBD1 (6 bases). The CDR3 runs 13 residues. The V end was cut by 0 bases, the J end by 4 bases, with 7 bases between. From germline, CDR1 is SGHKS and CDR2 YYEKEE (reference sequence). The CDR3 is CASSLDRAYGYTF. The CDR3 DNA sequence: TGTGCCAGCAGCTTGGACAGGGCCTATGGCTACACCTTC.

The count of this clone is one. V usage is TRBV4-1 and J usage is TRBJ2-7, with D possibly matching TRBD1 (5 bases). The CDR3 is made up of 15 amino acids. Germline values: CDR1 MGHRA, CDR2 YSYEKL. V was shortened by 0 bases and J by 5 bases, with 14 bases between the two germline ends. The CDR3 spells CASSQDDSPLDEQYF. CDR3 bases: TGCGCCAGCAGCCAAGACGACAGCCCCCTGGACGAGCAGTACTTC.

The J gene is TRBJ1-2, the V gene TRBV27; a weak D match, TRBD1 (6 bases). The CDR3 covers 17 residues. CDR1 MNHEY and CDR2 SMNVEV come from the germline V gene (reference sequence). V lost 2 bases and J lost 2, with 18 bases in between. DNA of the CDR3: TGTGCCAGCAGTTTAAACCCGGACAGTTCGATCAACTATGGCTACACCTTC. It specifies CASSLNPDSSINYGYTF.

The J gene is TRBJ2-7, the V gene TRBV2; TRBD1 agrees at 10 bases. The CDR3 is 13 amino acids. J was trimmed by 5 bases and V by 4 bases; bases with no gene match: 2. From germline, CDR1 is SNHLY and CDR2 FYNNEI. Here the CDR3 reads CASSGDRGNEQYF. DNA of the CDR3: TGTGCCAGCAGTGGGGACAGGGGAAACGAGCAGTACTTC.

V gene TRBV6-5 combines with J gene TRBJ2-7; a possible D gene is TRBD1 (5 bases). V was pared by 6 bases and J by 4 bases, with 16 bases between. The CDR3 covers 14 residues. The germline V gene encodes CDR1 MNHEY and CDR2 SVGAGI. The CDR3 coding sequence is TGTGCCAGCAGGGACACCTTAGGGGATTACGAGCAGTACTTC. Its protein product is CASRDTLGDYEQYF.

The CDR3 DNA follows: TGTGCCAGCAGATATGCAGGGACAGTAAATGAAAAACTGTTTTTT. Residues: CASRYAGTVNEKLFF. The gene calls are TRBV28 and TRBJ1-4; 7 nucleotides match TRBD1. This CDR3 has 15 residues. V shed 6 bases and J 5 bases; nucleotides not matched to a gene: 9. CDR1 is MDHEN, CDR2 SYDVKM, per germline.

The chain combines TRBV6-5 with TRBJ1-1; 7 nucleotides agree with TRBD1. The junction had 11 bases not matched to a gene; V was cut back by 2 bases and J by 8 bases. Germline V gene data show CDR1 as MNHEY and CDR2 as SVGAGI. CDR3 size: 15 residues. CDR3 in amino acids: CASSYAVRQGAEAFF. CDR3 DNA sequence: TGTGCCAGCAGTTACGCCGTGAGACAGGGCGCGGAAGCTTTCTTT.

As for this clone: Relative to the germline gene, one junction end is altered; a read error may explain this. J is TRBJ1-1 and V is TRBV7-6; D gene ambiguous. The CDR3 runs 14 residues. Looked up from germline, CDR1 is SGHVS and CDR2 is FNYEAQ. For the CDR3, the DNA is TGTGCCGGCAGCCGAGCGAGGGTAAACACTGAAGCTTTCTTT. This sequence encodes CAGSRARVNTEAFF.

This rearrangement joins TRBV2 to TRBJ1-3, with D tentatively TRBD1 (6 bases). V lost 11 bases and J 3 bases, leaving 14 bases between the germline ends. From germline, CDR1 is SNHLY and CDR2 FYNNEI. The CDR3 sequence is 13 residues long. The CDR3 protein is CALRGAYGNTIYF. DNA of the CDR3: TGTGCCCTCCGGGGGGCCTATGGAAACACCATATATTTT.

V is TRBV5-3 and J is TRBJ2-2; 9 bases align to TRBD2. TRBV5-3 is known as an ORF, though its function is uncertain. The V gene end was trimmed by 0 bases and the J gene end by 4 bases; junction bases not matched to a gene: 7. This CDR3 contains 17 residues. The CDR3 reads CARSLEILAGPTGELFF. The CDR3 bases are TGTGCCAGAAGCTTGGAGATACTAGCGGGCCCCACCGGGGAGCTGTTTTTT.

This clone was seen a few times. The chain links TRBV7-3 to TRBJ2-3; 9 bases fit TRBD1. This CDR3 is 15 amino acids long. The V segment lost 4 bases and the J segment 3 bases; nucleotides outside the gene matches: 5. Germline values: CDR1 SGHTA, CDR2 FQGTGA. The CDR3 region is CASSSRQGGTDTQYF. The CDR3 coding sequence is TGTGCCAGCAGCTCAAGACAGGGGGGGACAGATACGCAGTATTTT.

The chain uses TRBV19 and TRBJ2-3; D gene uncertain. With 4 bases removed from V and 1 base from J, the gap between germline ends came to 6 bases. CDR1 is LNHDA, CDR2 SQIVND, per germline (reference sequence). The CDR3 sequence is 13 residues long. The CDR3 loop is CASSTRGTDTQYF. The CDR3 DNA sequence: TGTGCCAGTAGTACCCGGGGCACAGATACGCAGTATTTT.

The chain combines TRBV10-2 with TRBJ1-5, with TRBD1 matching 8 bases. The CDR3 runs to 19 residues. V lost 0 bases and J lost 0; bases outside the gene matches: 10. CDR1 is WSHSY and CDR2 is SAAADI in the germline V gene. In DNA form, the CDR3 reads TGCGCCAGCAGTGAGTCCGGGGGGACAGGTTCGTATAGCAATCAGCCCCAGCATTTT. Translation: CASSESGGTGSYSNQPQHF.

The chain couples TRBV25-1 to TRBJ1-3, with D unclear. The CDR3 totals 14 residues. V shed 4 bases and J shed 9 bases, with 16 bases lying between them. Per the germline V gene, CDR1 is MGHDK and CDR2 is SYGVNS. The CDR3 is CASSVDPSSGTIYF. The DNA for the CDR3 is TGTGCCAGCAGTGTCGATCCCTCCTCCGGCACCATATATTTT. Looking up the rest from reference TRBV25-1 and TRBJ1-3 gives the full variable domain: EADIYQTPRYLVIGTGKKITLECSQTMGHDKMYWYQQDPGMELHLIHYSYGVNSTEKGDLSSESTVSRIRTEHFPLTLESARPSHTSQYLCASSVDPSSGTIYFGEGSWLTVV.

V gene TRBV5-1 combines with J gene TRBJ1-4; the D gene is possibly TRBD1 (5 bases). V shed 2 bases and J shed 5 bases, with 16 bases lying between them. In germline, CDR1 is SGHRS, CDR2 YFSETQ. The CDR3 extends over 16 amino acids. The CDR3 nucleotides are TGCGCCAGCAGCTTAATCCCCGCAGGGAACAATGAAAAACTGTTTTTT. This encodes CASSLIPAGNNEKLFF.

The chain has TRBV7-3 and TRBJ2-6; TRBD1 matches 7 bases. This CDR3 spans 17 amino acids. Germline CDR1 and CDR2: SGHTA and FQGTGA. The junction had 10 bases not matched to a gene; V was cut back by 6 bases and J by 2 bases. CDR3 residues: CASSSTGTRAGANVLTF. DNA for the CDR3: TGTGCCAGCAGTTCGACAGGGACCCGAGCTGGGGCCAACGTCCTGACTTTC.

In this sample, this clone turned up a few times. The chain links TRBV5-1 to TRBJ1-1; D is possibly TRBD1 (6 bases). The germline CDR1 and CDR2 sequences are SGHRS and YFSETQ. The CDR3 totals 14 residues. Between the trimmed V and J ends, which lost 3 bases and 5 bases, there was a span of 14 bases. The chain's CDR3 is CASSSLRGRTEAFF. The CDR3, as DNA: TGCGCCAGCAGCTCCCTCAGGGGAAGGACTGAAGCTTTCTTT.

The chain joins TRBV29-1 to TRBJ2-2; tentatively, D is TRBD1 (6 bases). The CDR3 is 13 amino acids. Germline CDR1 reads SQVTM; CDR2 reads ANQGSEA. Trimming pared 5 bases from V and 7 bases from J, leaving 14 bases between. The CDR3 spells CSVTGIAGGELFF. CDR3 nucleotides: TGCAGCGTTACAGGGATCGCGGGCGGGGAGCTGTTTTTT.

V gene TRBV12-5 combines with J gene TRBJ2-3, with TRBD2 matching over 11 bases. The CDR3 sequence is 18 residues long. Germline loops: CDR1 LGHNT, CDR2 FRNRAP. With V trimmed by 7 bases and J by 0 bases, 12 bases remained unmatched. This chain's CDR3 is CASALGTSGRSSTDTQYF. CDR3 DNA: TGTGCTAGTGCCCTTGGGACTAGCGGCCGGAGTAGCACAGATACGCAGTATTTT. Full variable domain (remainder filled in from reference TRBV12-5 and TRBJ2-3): DARVTQTPRHKVTEMGQEVTMRCQPILGHNTVFWYRQTMMQGLELLAYFRNRAPLDDSGMPKDRFSAEMPDATLATLKIQPSEPRDSAVYFCASALGTSGRSSTDTQYFGPGTRLTVL.

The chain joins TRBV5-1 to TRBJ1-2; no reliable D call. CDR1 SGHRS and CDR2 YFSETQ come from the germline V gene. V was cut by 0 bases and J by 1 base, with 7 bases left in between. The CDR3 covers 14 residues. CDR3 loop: CASSLGQNNYGYTF. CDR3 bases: TGCGCCAGCAGCTTGGGACAAAATAACTATGGCTACACCTTC.

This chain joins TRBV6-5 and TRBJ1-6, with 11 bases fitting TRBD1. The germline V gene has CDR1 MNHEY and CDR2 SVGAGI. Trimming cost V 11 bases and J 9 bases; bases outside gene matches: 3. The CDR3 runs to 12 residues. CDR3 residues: CAAGQGASPLHF. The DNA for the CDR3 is TGTGCCGCCGGACAGGGGGCTTCACCCCTCCACTTT.

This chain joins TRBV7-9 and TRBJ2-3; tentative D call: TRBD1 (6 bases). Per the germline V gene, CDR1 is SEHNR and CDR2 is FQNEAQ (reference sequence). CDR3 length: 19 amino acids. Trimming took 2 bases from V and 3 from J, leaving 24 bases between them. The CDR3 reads CASSLKPKDSRLRTDTQYF. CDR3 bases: TGTGCCAGCAGCTTAAAACCTAAGGACAGCCGGCTAAGGACAGATACGCAGTATTTT. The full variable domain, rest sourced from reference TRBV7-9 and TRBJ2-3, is DTGVSQNPRHKITKRGQNVTFRCDPISEHNRLYWYRQTLGQGPEFLTYFQNEAQLEKSRLLSDRFSAERPKGSFSTLEIQRTEQGDSAMYLCASSLKPKDSRLRTDTQYFGPGTRLTVL.

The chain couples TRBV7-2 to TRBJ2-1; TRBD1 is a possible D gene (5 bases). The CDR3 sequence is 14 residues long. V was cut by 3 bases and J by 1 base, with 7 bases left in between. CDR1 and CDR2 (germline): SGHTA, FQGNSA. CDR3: CASSFGASYNEQFF. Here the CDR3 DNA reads TGTGCCAGCAGCTTTGGGGCGTCCTACAATGAGCAGTTCTTC. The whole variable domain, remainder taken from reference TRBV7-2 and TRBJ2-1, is GAGVSQSPSNKVTEKGKDVELRCDPISGHTALYWYRQSLGQGLEFLIYFQGNSAPDKSGLPSDRFSAERTGGSVSTLTIQRTQQEDSAVYLCASSFGASYNEQFFGPGTRLTVL.

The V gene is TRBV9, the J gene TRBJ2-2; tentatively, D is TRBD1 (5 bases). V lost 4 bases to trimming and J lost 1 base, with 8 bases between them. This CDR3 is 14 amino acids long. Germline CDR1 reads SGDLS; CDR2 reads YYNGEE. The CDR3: CASSNGQNTGELFF. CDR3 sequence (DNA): TGTGCCAGCAGCAATGGACAGAACACCGGGGAGCTGTTTTTT.

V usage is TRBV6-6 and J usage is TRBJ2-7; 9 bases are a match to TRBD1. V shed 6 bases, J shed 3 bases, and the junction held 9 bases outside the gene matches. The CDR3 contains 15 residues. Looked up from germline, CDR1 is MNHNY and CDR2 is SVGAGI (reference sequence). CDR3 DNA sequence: TGTGCCAGCAGCCCAGTGATGGGACAGGGCTACGAGCAGTACTTC. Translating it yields CASSPVMGQGYEQYF.

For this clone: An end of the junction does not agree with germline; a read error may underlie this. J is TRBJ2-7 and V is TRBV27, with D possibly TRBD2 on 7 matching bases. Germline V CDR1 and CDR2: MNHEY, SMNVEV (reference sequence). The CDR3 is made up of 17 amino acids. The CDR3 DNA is TGTGCCGGCAGTTTAATCCGAGGGGGACTAAGGTCCTACGAGCAGTACTTC. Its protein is CAGSLIRGGLRSYEQYF.

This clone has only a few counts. The chain's CDR3 is CASSILTQRQFF. For the CDR3, the DNA is TGTGCCAGCAGTATCTTGACACAACGGCAGTTCTTC. The V gene is TRBV2, the J gene TRBJ2-1; D gene unclear. Germline lookup yields CDR1 SNHLY and CDR2 FYNNEI. The ends were cut back, 5 bases at V and 12 bases at J, with 14 bases in the middle. This CDR3 has 12 residues.

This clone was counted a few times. The CDR3: CSVEGFLREGYTF. The DNA for the CDR3 is TGCAGCGTTGAAGGGTTTTTACGTGAGGGCTACACCTTC. This chain joins TRBV29-1 and TRBJ1-2; D is uncertain. V lost 1 base and J 8 bases, leaving 14 bases between the germline ends. CDR1 and CDR2 from the germline V gene are SQVTM and ANQGSEA. This CDR3 comprises 13 residues.